A single sample gave rise to the 30 T cell receptor beta chains below, sequenced in a study of T cells in Graves' hyperthyroidism and ophthalmopathy (dated by TCRdb to about 2019). Library preparation employed multiplex PCR. This sample was sequenced with an Illumina HiSeq 2000. Amplification of TCR beta CDR3 regions was carried out from RNA transcripts. The TCR CDR3 was subjected to a first round of RT-PCR using the HTBI primer set and the Qiagen OneStep RT-PCR kit. TCRdb reworked the public reads: Q25 trimming with fastp, MiXCR clone assembly, productive beta chains retained. All rows with the same CDR3 protein become a single entry with the most common DNA and genes. Here the sample has about 400,000 distinct CDR3 sequences; about 16% occur a single time. The ten most abundant clones make up 32% of the sample. Input material: blood. The source is a woman aged 25 to 45 with Graves' hyperthyroidism.

This chain connects TRBV20-1 to TRBJ2-5; 8 bases fit TRBD1. Looked up from germline, CDR1 is DFQATT and CDR2 is SNEGSKA (reference sequence). V was pared by 5 bases and J by 4 bases, with 12 bases of the junction left unmatched. The CDR3 covers 15 residues. The CDR3 bases are TGCAGTGCTTCACCTGGACAGGGTCTATTAGAGACCCAGTACTTC. Translation: CSASPGQGLLETQYF.

The chain recombines TRBV7-9 with TRBJ1-6, with 7 bases identical to TRBD1. The CDR3 length is 15 residues. Trimming at V came to 4 bases and at J to 4 bases, leaving 4 bases not matched to a gene. Germline CDR1 reads SEHNR; CDR2 reads FQNEAQ (reference sequence). The CDR3 nucleotides are TGTGCCAGCAGCTGGGGGACAGCGTATAATTCACCCCTCCACTTT. Translation gives CASSWGTAYNSPLHF.

This clonotype occurred many times. This chain joins TRBV4-1 and TRBJ1-4; no firm D call. The germline V gene encodes CDR1 MGHRA and CDR2 YSYEKL. V lost 8 bases to trimming and J lost 4 bases, with 11 bases between them. CDR3 size: 13 residues. Here the CDR3 DNA reads TGCGCCAGCCGCGATCCGCGTAATGAAAAACTGTTTTTT. Protein: CASRDPRNEKLFF.

The chain uses TRBV6-2 or TRBV6-3 and TRBJ2-3, with 14 bases aligning to TRBD2. Unmatched junction bases numbered 2, after V lost 2 bases and J lost 4 bases. Germline loops: CDR1 MNHEY, CDR2 SVGEGT. The CDR3 extends over 16 amino acids. The chain's CDR3 is CASSYRGLAGADTQYF. The CDR3 coding sequence is TGTGCCAGCAGTTACCGGGGACTAGCGGGAGCAGATACGCAGTATTTT.

The chain carries TRBV25-1 and TRBJ1-1; D may be TRBD1 (5 bases). Trimming removed 6 bases from V and 6 bases from J, with 17 bases in between. The CDR3 has 14 residues. CDR1 is MGHDK, CDR2 SYGVNS, per germline. For the CDR3, the DNA is TGTGCCAGCAGGCCCCCACGGGGGGGGGCTGAAGCTTTCTTT. It yields the protein CASRPPRGGAEAFF. The entire variable domain, with the rest obtained from reference TRBV25-1 and TRBJ1-1, is as follows: EADIYQTPRYLVIGTGKKITLECSQTMGHDKMYWYQQDPGMELHLIHYSYGVNSTEKGDLSSESTVSRIRTEHFPLTLESARPSHTSQYLCASRPPRGGAEAFFGQGTRLTVV.

This clonotype has a count of ten or more. The chain employs TRBV28 and TRBJ2-6, with 9 bases identical to TRBD1. Germline loops: CDR1 MDHEN, CDR2 SYDVKM. The CDR3 extends over 17 amino acids. Trimming removed 4 bases from V and 0 bases from J; junction bases left unmatched: 4. In DNA form, the CDR3 reads TGTGCCAGCAGTTCCCCGACAGGGGGCTCTGGGGCCAACGTCCTGACTTTC. Amino acids: CASSSPTGGSGANVLTF.

This clonotype was counted at least ten times. The rearrangement joins TRBV7-8 to TRBJ2-7, with 7 bases lining up with TRBD2. Per germline, CDR1 SGHVS and CDR2 FQNEAQ. V lost 5 bases to trimming and J lost 2 bases; unmatched junction nucleotides: 6. CDR3 length: 14 amino acids. The CDR3 sequence is CASSPGTITYEQYF. CDR3 coding DNA: TGTGCCAGCAGCCCCGGGACTATAACCTACGAGCAGTACTTC.

The J gene is TRBJ2-1, the V gene TRBV20-1; 10 nucleotides match TRBD2. V lost 1 base, J lost 2 bases, and 8 bases stayed unmatched. This CDR3 has 17 amino acids. Per the germline V gene, CDR1 is DFQATT and CDR2 is SNEGSKA (reference sequence). The CDR3 spells CSARVSSGSIAYNEQFF. In DNA, the CDR3 is TGCAGTGCTAGAGTTTCTAGCGGGAGTATTGCCTACAATGAGCAGTTCTTC.

This clonotype was seen ten or more times. This rearrangement joins TRBV11-2 to TRBJ2-5, with D unresolved. V lost 3 bases, J lost 13 bases, and 12 bases lay in between. The CDR3 consists of 11 residues. The germline V gene encodes CDR1 SGHAT and CDR2 FQNNGV. The CDR3: CASSFPGPPYF. In DNA, the CDR3 is TGTGCCAGCAGCTTCCCCGGACCTCCGTACTTC.

This clonotype was counted many times. CDR3 in DNA: TGTGCCAGCAGCCACGGTATAGCGCCAGGGGACAATGAGCAGTTCTTC. It encodes CASSHGIAPGDNEQFF. This chain uses TRBV3-1 with TRBJ2-1; D is perhaps TRBD1 (6 bases). CDR3 size: 16 residues. Trimming removed 3 bases from V and 5 bases from J, with 17 bases in between. The germline V gene encodes CDR1 LGHDT and CDR2 YNNKEL (reference sequence).

This clonotype appeared many times. This chain uses TRBV20-1 with TRBJ2-7; 11 nucleotides line up with TRBD2. J was trimmed by 0 bases and V by 5 bases; bases with no gene match: 6. Germline V gene sequence: CDR1 DFQATT, CDR2 SNEGSKA (reference sequence). This CDR3 has 15 residues. The CDR3 bases are TGCAGTGCTTTATTAACTAGCGGGAGCTCCTACGAGCAGTACTTC. Translated, it gives CSALLTSGSSYEQYF.

This clonotype was seen many times. The V gene is TRBV3-1, the J gene TRBJ2-1; D might be TRBD2 (5 bases). Looked up from germline, CDR1 is LGHDT and CDR2 is YNNKEL (reference sequence). The CDR3 covers 18 residues. Between the trimmed V and J ends, which lost 0 bases and 4 bases, there was a span of 19 bases. In DNA, the CDR3 is TGTGCCAGCAGCCAAGATTCTCCGATTGGAGGAATTTACAATGAGCAGTTCTTC. It translates to CASSQDSPIGGIYNEQFF.

This sequence joins TRBV3-1 and TRBJ2-3; D may be TRBD2 (6 bases). This CDR3 is built from 14 residues. Germline assignment: CDR1 LGHDT and CDR2 YNNKEL (reference sequence). V lost 3 bases and J 6 bases, leaving 13 bases between the germline ends. The CDR3 spells CASSQDGRGDTQYF. CDR3 in DNA: TGTGCCAGCAGCCAGGACGGGAGAGGGGATACGCAGTATTTT.

This clonotype was detected only a few times. This chain joins TRBV19 and TRBJ1-2; TRBD1 is a possible D gene (5 bases). This CDR3 comprises 15 residues. The V gene's germline CDR1 is LNHDA and CDR2 SQIVND (reference sequence). Trimming took off 4 bases at V and 4 bases at J, with 16 bases between the two ends. CDR3 sequence reads: CASSNGTRRAYGYTF. In nucleotides, the CDR3 is TGTGCCAGTAGTAACGGGACCCGGAGGGCCTATGGCTACACCTTC.

This clonotype was seen repeatedly, ten times or more. V and J are TRBV30 and TRBJ1-2; TRBD1 agrees at 7 bases. Unmatched junction bases numbered 13, after V lost 7 bases and J lost 2 bases. Germline CDR1 reads GTSNPN; CDR2 reads SVGIG (reference sequence). CDR3 size: 15 residues. CDR3: CAFIVPGQPNYGYTF. The CDR3 region has the DNA TGTGCCTTCATCGTTCCGGGACAGCCGAACTATGGCTACACCTTC.

The chain is built from TRBV29-1 and TRBJ2-3, with a tentative D call TRBD1 (6 bases). CDR3 length: 14 residues. Trimming pared 7 bases from V and 2 bases from J, leaving 16 bases between. Germline V gene data show CDR1 as SQVTM and CDR2 as ANQGSEA. CDR3 in DNA: TGCAGCGCGAAACGGGACACAAACACAGATACGCAGTATTTT. Protein: CSAKRDTNTDTQYF.

This clonotype was seen a single time. The chain carries TRBV3-1 and TRBJ2-5, with D perhaps given as TRBD1 or TRBD2 (5 bases each). The germline CDR1 and CDR2 sequences are LGHDT and YNNKEL (reference sequence). This CDR3 spans 14 amino acids. Trimming removed 4 bases at V and 3 bases at J, with 12 bases between. The CDR3 loop reads CASSPLVGEETQYF. CDR3 nucleotide sequence: TGTGCCAGCAGCCCCCTTGTGGGGGAAGAGACCCAGTACTTC.

The chain links TRBV2 to TRBJ2-6; TRBD1 aligns across 10 bases. This CDR3 comprises 19 residues. V lost 6 bases, J lost 2 bases, and 13 bases stayed unmatched. Germline V gene data show CDR1 as SNHLY and CDR2 as FYNNEI. The CDR3 spells CASSQRPIGQGAGANVLTF. The DNA of the CDR3 is TGTGCCAGCAGCCAAAGACCTATAGGACAGGGGGCTGGGGCCAACGTCCTGACTTTC.

The chain recombines TRBV4-1 with TRBJ2-1, with D perhaps TRBD1 (5 bases). CDR1 and CDR2 (germline): MGHRA, YSYEKL. Trimming removed 0 bases at V and 9 bases at J, with 9 bases between. CDR3 length: 13 amino acids. CDR3 sequence (DNA): TGCGCCAGCAGCCAAGAGTGGGGCAGTGAGCAGTTCTTC. It codes for CASSQEWGSEQFF.

The table lists this clonotype with many counts. One end of the junction is discordant with germline, which a read error may explain. The V call is TRBV12-3 or TRBV12-4, the J call TRBJ2-1, with unresolved D. The CDR3 has 11 amino acids. CDR3 in DNA: TGTGCCAGCAGCTTAGTTGACGAGCAGTTCTTC. This encodes CASSLVDEQFF.

The V call is TRBV9, the J call TRBJ1-2; no firm D call. Germline V gene lookup returns CDR1 SGDLS and CDR2 YYNGEE. The CDR3 loop spans 13 amino acids. V lost 0 bases to trimming and J lost 2 bases, with 5 bases between them. Written as DNA, the CDR3 is TGTGCCAGCAGCGTAGACCCCAACTATGGCTACACCTTC. This codes for CASSVDPNYGYTF.

The rearrangement links TRBV30 to TRBJ2-7; D is possibly TRBD2 (6 bases). The germline CDR1 and CDR2 sequences are GTSNPN and SVGIG (reference sequence). The CDR3 is 16 amino acids. The germline V and J ends were trimmed by 0 bases and 9 bases, with 24 bases remaining between them. For the CDR3, the DNA is TGTGCCTGGAGTGTTTTGACGTTAAGCGGGCTGGGGGTGCAGTACTTC. Its translation: CAWSVLTLSGLGVQYF. The variable domain in full, with the rest retrieved from reference TRBV30 and TRBJ2-7, is SQTIHQWPATLVQPVGSPLSLECTVEGTSNPNLYWYRQAAGRGLQLLFYSVGIGQISSEVPQNLSASRPQDRQFILSSKKLLLSDSGFYLCAWSVLTLSGLGVQYFGPGTRLTVT.

This clonotype was detected only a few times. The chain combines TRBV19 with TRBJ1-1; 9 positions match TRBD1. The CDR3 totals 18 residues. The J segment lost 0 bases and the V segment lost 4 bases, leaving 12 bases of the junction unmatched. Per germline, CDR1 LNHDA and CDR2 SQIVND (reference sequence). CDR3: CASSRGPGQGFMNTEAFF. The DNA of the CDR3 is TGTGCCAGTAGTAGAGGACCGGGACAGGGTTTTATGAACACTGAAGCTTTCTTT.

This clonotype was detected a few times. This sequence joins TRBV10-3 and TRBJ1-1; maybe TRBD1 (5 bases). V lost 0 bases and J lost 0, with 8 bases in between. Germline V gene sequence: CDR1 ENHRY, CDR2 SYGVKD. The CDR3 is made up of 15 amino acids. The CDR3 DNA reads TGTGCCATCAGTGAGTCCGCAGGGATGAACACTGAAGCTTTCTTT. Its protein is CAISESAGMNTEAFF.

In its sample, this clonotype was seen many times. The chain uses TRBV2 and TRBJ2-7; 7 nucleotides line up with TRBD1. The CDR3 extends over 15 amino acids. Trimming at V came to 0 bases and at J to 0 bases, leaving 2 bases not matched to a gene. Germline V gives CDR1 SNHLY, CDR2 FYNNEI. The CDR3 nucleotides are TGTGCCAGCAGTGAAGCCTGGGACAGCTCCTACGAGCAGTACTTC. Amino acids: CASSEAWDSSYEQYF.

The rearrangement links TRBV11-1 to TRBJ2-1, with 7 nucleotides matching TRBD2. With V trimmed by 3 bases and J by 7 bases, 6 bases remained unmatched. The CDR3 consists of 14 residues. Germline V lookup: CDR1 SGHAT, CDR2 FQDESV (reference sequence). The CDR3 coding sequence is TGTGCCAGCAGCTTGCGGGAGCTGCGGAATGAGCAGTTCTTC. This sequence encodes CASSLRELRNEQFF. Based on the CDR3 plus reference TRBV11-1 and TRBJ2-1, the full variable domain is EAEVAQSPRYKITEKSQAVAFWCDPISGHATLYWYRQILGQGPELLVQFQDESVVDDSQLPKDRFSAERLKGVDSTLKIQPAELGDSAMYLCASSLRELRNEQFFGPGTRLTVL.

V gene TRBV10-3 combines with J gene TRBJ2-7; D might be TRBD1 or TRBD2, each matching 6 bases. CDR1 and CDR2 from the germline V gene are ENHRY and SYGVKD. V was clipped by 10 bases and J by 3 bases, with 19 bases between them. The CDR3 is 14 residues long. In DNA, the CDR3 is TGTGCCACATCATACGGGGGCAGGGACTACGAGCAGTACTTC. It translates to CATSYGGRDYEQYF.

Comments on this clonotype: A single base separates this from a much larger clone, so it may be a read error. V is TRBV7-2 and J is TRBJ2-2; a possible D gene is TRBD2 (6 bases). Trimming stripped 6 bases from V and 0 bases from J, with 14 bases between. Germline lookup yields CDR1 SGHTA and CDR2 FQGNSA. The length of the CDR3 is 16 residues. This CDR3 reads CASSPRLGSNTGELFF. CDR3 in DNA: TGTGCCAGCAGTCCCAGACTAGGTTCGAACACCGGGGAGCTGTTTTTT.

This clonotype was seen many times. The chain couples TRBV18 to TRBJ2-3, with no clear D. The CDR3 spans 16 residues. Germline CDR1 KGHSH, CDR2 LQKENI. Trimming pared 1 base from V and 3 bases from J, leaving 14 bases between. The CDR3 DNA sequence: TGTGCCAGCTCACCACTTTTACCGGGCGGTACAGATACGCAGTATTTT. Translating it yields CASSPLLPGGTDTQYF.

This clonotype showed up just a few times. This sequence joins TRBV2 and TRBJ1-3; D uncertain. Trimming cost V 4 bases and J 0 bases, with 10 bases left between them. CDR1 and CDR2 from the germline V gene are SNHLY and FYNNEI. The CDR3 sequence is 15 residues long. In DNA, the CDR3 is TGTGCCAGCAGTGGGCGGTTTTTCTCTGGAAACACCATATATTTT. Translated, it gives CASSGRFFSGNTIYF. Complete variable domain (other parts from reference TRBV2 and TRBJ1-3): EPEVTQTPSHQVTQMGQEVILRCVPISNHLYFYWYRQILGQKVEFLVSFYNNEISEKSEIFDDQFSVERPDGSNFTLKIRSTKLEDSAMYFCASSGRFFSGNTIYFGEGSWLTVV.